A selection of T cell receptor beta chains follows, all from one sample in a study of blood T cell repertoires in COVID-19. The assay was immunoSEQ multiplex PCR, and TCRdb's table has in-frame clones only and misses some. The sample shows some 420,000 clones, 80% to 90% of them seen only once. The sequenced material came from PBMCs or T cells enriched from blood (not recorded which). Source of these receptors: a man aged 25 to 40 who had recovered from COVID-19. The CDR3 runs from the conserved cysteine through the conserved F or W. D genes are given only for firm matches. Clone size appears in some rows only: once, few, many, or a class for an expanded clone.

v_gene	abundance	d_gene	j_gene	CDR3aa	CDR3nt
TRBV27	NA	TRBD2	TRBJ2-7	CASSLGGGLGYYEQYF	TGTGCCAGCAGTTTAGGCGGGGGACTAGGTTACTACGAGCAGTACTTC
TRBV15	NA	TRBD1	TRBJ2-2	CATARGPNTGELFF	TGTGCCACCGCTAGGGGGCCGAACACCGGGGAGCTGTTTTTT
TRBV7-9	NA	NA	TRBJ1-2	CATPTEGDGYTF	TGTGCCACCCCCACAGAGGGGGATGGCTACACCTTC
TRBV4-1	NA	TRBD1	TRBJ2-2	CASSQIQKWPGQFTGELFF	TGCGCCAGCAGCCAAATTCAGAAATGGCCGGGACAGTTCACCGGGGAGCTGTTTTTT
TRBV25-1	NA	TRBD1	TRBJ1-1	CASRKGGYTEAFF	TGTGCCAGCAGAAAAGGGGGCTACACTGAAGCTTTCTTT
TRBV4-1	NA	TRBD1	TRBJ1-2	CASRGQGNYGYTF	TGCGCCAGCAGGGGACAGGGGAACTATGGCTACACCTTC
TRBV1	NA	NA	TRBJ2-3	CTSSLRLSGMGTDTQYF	TGCACCAGCAGCCTCCGGCTTAGCGGGATGGGCACAGATACGCAGTATTTT
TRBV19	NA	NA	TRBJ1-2	CASSATRQVRNYGYTF	TGTGCCAGTAGTGCCACCCGACAGGTTAGGAACTATGGCTACACCTTC
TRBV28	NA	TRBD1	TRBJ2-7	CASSPPGTGVWGWVYEQYF	TGTGCCAGCAGTCCCCCCGGGACAGGGGTTTGGGGGTGGGTCTACGAGCAGTACTTC
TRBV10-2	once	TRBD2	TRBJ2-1	CASRISGASYNEQFF	TGCGCCAGCAGAATTAGCGGGGCCTCCTACAATGAGCAGTTCTTC
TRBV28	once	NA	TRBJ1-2	CASGYRYGYTF	TGTGCCAGCGGGTACAGATATGGCTACACCTTC
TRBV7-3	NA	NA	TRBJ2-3	CASSLSPWTISSTDTQYF	TGTGCCAGCAGCTTAAGTCCCTGGACTATCTCTAGCACAGATACGCAGTATTTT